The present T cell receptor beta chain was sequenced within a study of CD8+CD57+ T cells in acquired aplastic anemia. Study summary: Sorted CD4+ and CD8+ cells gave an average of approximately 3 ug of DNA. Regarding the study as a whole: Sharing between patients and controls was observed for twenty-nine CD8+ CDR3 sequences.

CDR3 length: 14 amino acids. The ends were cut back, 3 bases at V and 3 bases at J, with 10 bases in the middle. Germline CDR1 reads SGDLS; CDR2 reads YYNGEE. Patients chosen for sequencing had shown CD8+CD57+ cell expansion by flow cytometry. Each patient gave a blood sample that was collected before any therapy had been received. Genomic DNA, the template, was used for profiling of the TCR beta VDJ and CDR3. TCRdb re-analysed the reads in MiXCR, keeping a single row per CDR3 protein. The table shows roughly 500,000 distinct CDR3 sequences, with around 33% occurring only once. This clonotype was seen at least ten times. Its antigen is unidentified.

Sequencing input: sorted CD4+, CD8+, or CD8+CD57+ T cells (not recorded which) from PBMCs. This TCR was sampled from a human donor with aplastic anemia. V usage is TRBV9 and J usage is TRBJ1-5; no clear D gene. In DNA form, the CDR3 reads TGTGCCAGCAGCGGGCGGGGAATCAATCAGCCCCAGCATTTT. As protein: CASSGRGINQPQHF. Drawing the rest from reference TRBV9 and TRBJ1-5, the complete variable domain is DSGVTQTPKHLITATGQRVTLRCSPRSGDLSVYWYQQSLDQGLQFLIQYYNGEERAKGNILERFSAQQFPDLHSELNLSSLELGDSALYFCASSGRGINQPQHFGDGTRLSIL.